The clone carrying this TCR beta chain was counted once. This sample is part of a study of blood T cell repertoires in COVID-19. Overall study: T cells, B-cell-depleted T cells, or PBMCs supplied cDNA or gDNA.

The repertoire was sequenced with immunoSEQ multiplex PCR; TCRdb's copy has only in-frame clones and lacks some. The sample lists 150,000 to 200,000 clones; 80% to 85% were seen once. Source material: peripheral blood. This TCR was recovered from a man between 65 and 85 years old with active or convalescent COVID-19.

The CDR3 DNA is TGTGCCAGTAGCCTACGGGACAGGGGAAACAATGAGCAGTTCTTC. Protein: CASSLRDRGNNEQFF. The V gene is TRBV19, the J gene TRBJ2-1, with 10 bases matching TRBD1. CDR1 is LNHDA and CDR2 is SQIVND in the germline V gene (reference sequence). Unmatched junction bases numbered 7, after V lost 6 bases and J lost 5 bases. The CDR3 sequence is 15 residues long.